This T cell receptor beta chain was documented in a study of beta chain features in type 1 diabetes. The CDR3 is made up of 15 amino acids. The junction had 4 bases not matched to a gene; V was cut back by 3 bases and J by 2 bases. The germline gives CDR1 SGHNT, CDR2 YYREEE (reference sequence). The authors took one heparinised blood draw, averaging about 120 mL, from each donor. Sorting that relied on CD45RO/CCR7/CD25/CD127/CD95/CD27 yielded CD4+ naive, central memory, regulatory and stem cell-like memory cells. Sequenced material consisted of expressed TCRB transcripts (all of the isolated RNA was reverse transcribed). Assay: immunoSEQ multiplex PCR; the TCRdb copy retains only in-frame clones and omits some. The sample lists a few hundred thousand clones, over 8.5% occurring once. Study observations and caveats: The study found fewer insertions and more deletions at VDJ junctions in type 1 diabetes patients. In all four CD4+ subsets, TCRB CDR3 length was significantly, moderately reduced in type 1 diabetes. The study found that naive, central memory and Treg TCRB repertoires appeared more similar in patients than in healthy donors.

The sample holds a few counts of this clone. Its matching antigen is unknown. The sample was central memory CD4+ T cells from blood. This chain links TRBV5-4 with TRBJ2-5, with 10 bases identical to TRBD1. This clonotype was sampled from a man under 40 with type 1 diabetes. In DNA form, the CDR3 reads TGTGCCAGCAGCTCGGGACAGGGGTCTCAAGAGACCCAGTACTTC. As protein: CASSSGQGSQETQYF.